This T cell receptor beta chain was obtained from a study of blood T cell repertoires in COVID-19. From germline, CDR1 is SGDLS and CDR2 YYNGEE. Trimming took off 4 bases at V and 7 bases at J, with 15 bases between the two ends. This CDR3 contains 14 residues. The data were produced by immunoSEQ multiplex PCR, yet TCRdb's version contains in-frame clones alone and is incomplete. The sample lists approximately 110,000 clones, 85% occurring once. The source material was peripheral blood. The receptor's source is a man aged 50-60 years with acute or convalescent COVID-19. This rearrangement joins TRBV9 to TRBJ2-1, with D maybe TRBD1 (5 bases). CDR3 nucleotides: TGTGCCAGCAGCCCGCGTCAGGGTATTAATGAGCAGTTCTTC. Encoded protein: CASSPRQGINEQFF.